The entry below describes one TCR beta chain. Germline is not matched at one junction end, which may reflect a read error. The use of a sample-barcoded 5' primer and a J-beta primer mix characterized a second PCR of about 6 to 12 cycles. TCRdb re-called the 5' RACE reads through MiXCR, storing one row per CDR3 protein. This sample has around 800,000 distinct CDR3 sequences; approximately 44% occur once, and the top ten carry roughly 18%. The CDR3 sequence is 13 residues long. CDR1 is SQVTM, CDR2 ANQGSEA, per germline. Every sample gave at least 5 micrograms of total RNA when it was extracted. The data are from a study of blood T cells in healthy people across ages.

The receptor comes from a man aged 55-75 years in good health. This chain uses TRBV29-1 with TRBJ2-3; 7 nucleotides agree with TRBD1. What was sequenced was blood. The CDR3 DNA reads TGCGGCGTTGCAAGGGGGCGAATGGATACGCAGTATTTT. The encoded protein is CGVARGRMDTQYF.